Listed here are 8 T cell receptor beta chains from one sample, sequenced in a study of T cells in Graves' hyperthyroidism and ophthalmopathy. The investigators amplified TCR beta CDR3 regions from RNA transcripts. During a first-round RT-PCR of the TCR CDR3, the HTBI primer set was used. TCRdb reprocessed the multiplex PCR reads with MiXCR, giving one entry per CDR3 protein. The sample carries approximately 620,000 distinct CDR3 sequences, roughly 14% recorded once. Sample: blood. The receptors were gathered from a woman aged 30 to 39 with Graves' hyperthyroidism that later progressed to Graves' ophthalmopathy.

The rearrangement joins TRBV5-1 to TRBJ1-2; D might be TRBD1 (5 bases). The CDR3 is made up of 15 amino acids. V lost 2 bases, J lost 6 bases, and 17 bases lay in between. Germline V gene data show CDR1 as SGHRS and CDR2 as YFSETQ. The CDR3 is CASSFSGNQYDGYTF. CDR3 nucleotides: TGCGCCAGCAGCTTTTCAGGGAATCAGTACGATGGCTACACCTTC.

This clonotype was recorded at least ten times. The rearrangement uses TRBV20-1 and TRBJ2-3, with TRBD1 matching 9 bases. The germline V gene has CDR1 DFQATT and CDR2 SNEGSKA (reference sequence). The CDR3 extends over 15 amino acids. With V trimmed by 3 bases and J by 5 bases, 9 bases remained unmatched. The CDR3, as DNA: TGCAGTGCTAGGAAGGGACAGGGAATTGAAGATACGCAGTATTTT. Encoded protein: CSARKGQGIEDTQYF.

This clonotype was found many times. The chain uses TRBV28 and TRBJ2-1, with 9 nucleotides matching TRBD1. Unmatched junction bases numbered 8, after V lost 5 bases and J lost 6 bases. The germline gives CDR1 MDHEN, CDR2 SYDVKM. The CDR3 runs 15 residues. The CDR3 DNA follows: TGTGCCAGCAGTGCTCCCGGGACAGGGCTCAATGAGCAGTTCTTC. Translation: CASSAPGTGLNEQFF. The variable domain in full, with the rest retrieved from reference TRBV28 and TRBJ2-1, is DVKVTQSSRYLVKRTGEKVFLECVQDMDHENMFWYRQDPGLGLRLIYFSYDVKMKEKGDIPEGYSVSREKKERFSLILESASTNQTSMYLCASSAPGTGLNEQFFGPGTRLTVL.

This clonotype was observed many times. The chain is built from TRBV7-2 and TRBJ2-7; D perhaps matches TRBD1 (5 bases). CDR1 is SGHTA and CDR2 is FQGNSA in the germline V gene. Between the trimmed V and J ends, which lost 1 base and 2 bases, there was a span of 9 bases. The CDR3 is made up of 14 amino acids. This chain's CDR3 is CASSLGPGPYEQYF. CDR3 coding DNA: TGTGCCAGCAGCTTAGGGCCAGGGCCCTACGAGCAGTACTTC.

This chain joins TRBV28 and TRBJ1-1, with 9 bases aligning to TRBD1. Germline loops: CDR1 MDHEN, CDR2 SYDVKM. Trimming removed 5 bases from V and 1 base from J; junction bases left unmatched: 8. The length of the CDR3 is 16 residues. This CDR3 is CASSQGQGRGNTEAFF. CDR3 coding DNA: TGTGCCAGCAGTCAGGGACAGGGACGCGGGAACACTGAAGCTTTCTTT.

A few counts support this clonotype. The chain is built from TRBV7-9 and TRBJ2-1; D is perhaps TRBD2 (6 bases). Germline values: CDR1 SEHNR, CDR2 FQNEAQ (reference sequence). The CDR3 length is 16 residues. The V and J ends lost 4 bases and 2 bases respectively, with 15 bases between them. This CDR3 is CASSSTRDFTYNEQFF. The CDR3 nucleotides are TGTGCCAGCAGCTCCACCCGGGACTTTACCTACAATGAGCAGTTCTTC. The full variable domain, in which reference TRBV7-9 and TRBJ2-1 provide the parts outside the CDR3, is DTGVSQNPRHKITKRGQNVTFRCDPISEHNRLYWYRQTLGQGPEFLTYFQNEAQLEKSRLLSDRFSAERPKGSFSTLEIQRTEQGDSAMYLCASSSTRDFTYNEQFFGPGTRLTVL.

In the case of this clonotype: This may be a read error, as it is one base from a much larger clone. This chain uses TRBV20-1 with TRBJ2-7; 7 bases match TRBD2. The germline V gene has CDR1 DFQATT and CDR2 SNEGSKA (reference sequence). CDR3 length: 13 residues. CDR3 in amino acids: CSARGQAGYDQYF. The CDR3, as DNA: TGCAGTGCTAGAGGCCAAGCGGGATACGATCAGTACTTC.

This clonotype has ten or more counts. The chain combines TRBV2 with TRBJ1-5, with 10 bases fitting TRBD1. The CDR3 covers 15 residues. From germline, CDR1 is SNHLY and CDR2 FYNNEI. V was pared by 0 bases and J by 11 bases, with 7 bases of the junction left unmatched. The CDR3 protein is CASSEAPGQGITQHF. In nucleotides, the CDR3 is TGTGCCAGCAGTGAAGCCCCGGGACAGGGGATTACCCAGCATTTT.